This T cell receptor (beta chain) was sequenced in a study of blood T cell repertoires in COVID-19 (dated by TCRdb to the early 2020s). Regarding the study in general: Collaborator samples came from the United States, Italy and Spain and covered acute and convalescent phases of COVID-19. The prospective study material was composed of cDNA or gDNA derived from T cells, B-cell-depleted T cells, or PBMCs. Deeply sampled blood TCRbeta repertoires from subjects exposed to, actively infected with, or recovered from COVID-19 were included in the dataset. A freely available public database, intended as a resource for researchers studying the immune response to SARS-CoV-2, is where the repertoires were released. Samples came from the ongoing ImmuneRACE study (first 160 participants) plus 1,254 subjects from 6 global collaborators. Nearly every sample came with metadata listing a de-identified subject ID, COVID-19 status, age in years and sex. Where available, HLA class I and class II types were obtained from metadata supplied by the sample provider rather than from assay-based typing.

Overall study results and their limits: How much clinical and demographic metadata was included differed by source and by participant, and the metadata was provided uncurated.

Each collaborating institution followed its own protocols to collect whole blood in K2EDTA tubes. Collaborator samples were shipped for TCRbeta analysis as frozen whole blood, isolated PBMCs, or DNA extracted from either sample type. TCRbeta CDR3 regions were amplified from genomic DNA using the immunoSEQ Assay, a bias-controlled multiplex PCR. Regarding the original processing steps: Within the assay, amplification of reference gene primers was used to estimate how many nucleated cells each sample contained. To quantify the absolute abundance of each unique TCRbeta CDR3 rearrangement, sequence reads were collapsed and filtered. Productive Simpson clonality was computed per sample as the square root of Simpson's diversity index over productive rearrangements. TCRdb carries this immuneACCESS record with in-frame sequences only. Its versions omit some clonotypes, under half of them owing to an unresolved V gene in the studies checked, with the rest unexplained. The V and J calls and clone size are taken from that table; D and trimming were inferred from the DNA. This sample gives 150,000 to 200,000 clones in total; roughly 90% of them show up just once. The ten biggest clones cover about 2.3% of the sample.

This clone was seen only a few times. Its recognized antigen is unknown. No quality values exist for individual bases; no much larger clone is one base distant. Material for sequencing was peripheral blood. This TCR derives from a man aged 18-30 years with acute or convalescent COVID-19.

The CDR3 is CASSFLRGGRGNEQFF. The nucleotides are TGTGCCAGCAGCTTCCTAAGGGGAGGTAGGGGAAATGAGCAGTTCTTC. This chain is built from TRBV5-6 and TRBJ2-1; the D gene is possibly TRBD2, with 6 bases matching. V drops 2 bases and J drops 7 bases, leaving 19 bases in between. The germline V gene sets CDR1 to SGHDT and CDR2 to YYEEEE. From the cysteine up to the phenylalanine, the CDR3 has a length of 16 residues. Only the CDR3 portion is preserved as DNA: 48 bases, with reading frame beginning at the first base.